The 25 T cell receptor beta chains reported below all come from one sample, sequenced in a study of cytomegalovirus exposure and HLA in healthy donors. The PCR was carried out with 60 Vbeta primers and 13 Jbeta primers. This table comes from immunoSEQ multiplex PCR, and its TCRdb copy is limited to in-frame clones, with some not included. Among fewer than 200,000 clones listed, approximately 82% were seen once. Sequencing used PBMCs. These receptor sequences come from a woman younger than 30 in good health and CMV-seronegative.

This clone appeared once. This chain uses TRBV6-4 with TRBJ2-7; TRBD2 matches 10 bases. CDR1 is MRHNA and CDR2 is SNTAGT in the germline V gene. The CDR3 is made up of 17 amino acids. Trimming took 3 bases from V and 2 from J; bases not matched to a gene: 10. This chain's CDR3 is CASSEHRTSGKTYEQYV. The CDR3 nucleotides are TGTGCCAGCAGTGAACACCGGACTAGCGGTAAGACCTACGAGCAGTACGTC.

This clone was picked up a small number of times. The J gene is TRBJ1-1, the V gene TRBV29-1; no reliable D call. V was pared by 4 bases and J by 0 bases, with 9 bases between. Looked up from germline, CDR1 is SQVTM and CDR2 is ANQGSEA. This CDR3 comprises 13 residues. DNA of the CDR3: TGCAGCGTTGGGGCAGGCATGAACACTGAAGCTTTCTTT. Translation: CSVGAGMNTEAFF.

This chain joins TRBV29-1 and TRBJ2-7; 7 positions match TRBD2. The CDR3 length is 13 residues. Unmatched junction bases numbered 3, after V lost 4 bases and J lost 0 bases. Germline loops: CDR1 SQVTM, CDR2 ANQGSEA. This chain's CDR3 is CSVVGTNSYEQYF. As DNA, the CDR3 is TGCAGCGTTGTAGGGACTAACTCCTACGAGCAGTACTTC.

V and J are TRBV28 and TRBJ1-1, with 8 nucleotides matching TRBD1. The junction had 5 bases not matched to a gene; V was cut back by 5 bases and J by 0 bases. The germline V gene has CDR1 MDHEN and CDR2 SYDVKM. CDR3 length: 15 residues. CDR3 DNA sequence: TGTGCCAGCAGTGCCCGGGACAGGCTGAACACTGAAGCTTTCTTT. It yields the protein CASSARDRLNTEAFF. The complete variable domain, with remaining parts taken from reference TRBV28 and TRBJ1-1, reads DVKVTQSSRYLVKRTGEKVFLECVQDMDHENMFWYRQDPGLGLRLIYFSYDVKMKEKGDIPEGYSVSREKKERFSLILESASTNQTSMYLCASSARDRLNTEAFFGQGTRLTVV.

This chain joins TRBV10-1 and TRBJ2-5; 7 nucleotides line up with TRBD1. Germline CDR1 WNHNN, CDR2 SYGVQD (reference sequence). This CDR3 has 14 residues. V trimming: 4 bases; J trimming: 11 bases; junction bases outside the gene matches: 13. In DNA, the CDR3 is TGCGCCAGCAGTGCCAATGACAGGGTCGGGGAGCAGTACTTC. The encoded protein is CASSANDRVGEQYF.

This clone appeared once. The J gene is TRBJ1-4, the V gene TRBV29-1, with 7 bases matching TRBD1. Germline V gives CDR1 SQVTM, CDR2 ANQGSEA. CDR3 length equals 12 residues. V dropped 4 bases and J dropped 7; count of bases not matched to a gene: 3. CDR3 sequence: CSVATGIEKLFF. The CDR3 bases are TGCAGCGTTGCGACAGGGATTGAAAAACTGTTTTTT.

V usage is TRBV6-1 and J usage is TRBJ1-2; no clear D. Trimming left V 2 bases short and J 3 bases short, with 13 bases between. CDR1 and CDR2 from the germline V gene are MNHNS and SASEGT. The CDR3 totals 15 residues. The CDR3 coding sequence is TGTGCCAGCAGTGAAAATATAGTGTTTTACTATGGCTACACCTTC. It codes for CASSENIVFYYGYTF.

The rearrangement uses TRBV19 and TRBJ2-1, with TRBD1 identical over 9 bases. The CDR3 consists of 15 residues. Germline V gives CDR1 LNHDA, CDR2 SQIVND (reference sequence). Trimming cost V 10 bases and J 0 bases; bases outside gene matches: 7. In DNA form, the CDR3 reads TGTGCCACCCGGACAGGGGACCGCTCCTACAATGAGCAGTTCTTC. Its protein is CATRTGDRSYNEQFF.

The chain links TRBV28 to TRBJ2-1; 14 nucleotides align to TRBD2. Looked up from germline, CDR1 is MDHEN and CDR2 is SYDVKM. This CDR3 spans 18 amino acids. V lost 4 bases to trimming and J lost 2 bases; unmatched junction nucleotides: 7. CDR3 bases: TGTGCCAGCAGTTGGGGGACTAGCGGGGGTCCCACCTACAATGAGCAGTTCTTC. Residues: CASSWGTSGGPTYNEQFF.

This clone was detected a few times. The V and J genes are TRBV28 and TRBJ2-7, with 8 bases lining up with TRBD1. In germline, CDR1 is MDHEN, CDR2 SYDVKM. The CDR3 length is 15 residues. With V trimmed by 2 bases and J by 6 bases, 9 bases remained unmatched. Written as DNA, the CDR3 is TGTGCCAGCAGTTTAGGCCGGACAGGGAGTCGCGAGCAGTACGTC. Translated, it gives CASSLGRTGSREQYV.

The J gene is TRBJ2-3, the V gene TRBV10-2, with 9 bases lining up with TRBD2. CDR1 and CDR2 from the germline V gene are WSHSY and SAAADI. The CDR3 totals 17 residues. Trimming cost V 3 bases and J 5 bases; bases outside gene matches: 12. CDR3 sequence reads: CASSEQTTSGRRDTQYF. In DNA form, the CDR3 reads TGCGCCAGCAGTGAACAAACGACTAGCGGCCGGCGAGATACGCAGTATTTT.

Regarding this clone: Other DNA sequences in the sample encode the same CDR3. V gene TRBV20-1 combines with J gene TRBJ1-1; D perhaps matches TRBD1 (5 bases). Germline lookup yields CDR1 DFQATT and CDR2 SNEGSKA (reference sequence). V lost 3 bases and J 4 bases, leaving 6 bases between the germline ends. CDR3 length: 11 residues. The chain's CDR3 is CSASRGTEAFF. The CDR3 DNA reads as TGCAGTGCTAGTAGGGGCACTGAAGCTTTCTTT.

The chain couples TRBV28 to TRBJ1-1; 7 positions match TRBD1. The CDR3 totals 16 residues. V lost 6 bases to trimming and J lost 5 bases; unmatched junction nucleotides: 15. The V gene's germline CDR1 is MDHEN and CDR2 SYDVKM. CDR3 sequence reads: CASSPGQDTGGTEAFF. In DNA form, the CDR3 reads TGTGCCAGCAGCCCCGGACAGGATACAGGCGGTACTGAAGCTTTCTTT.

The chain employs TRBV9 and TRBJ2-1, with a weak D call TRBD2 (6 bases). Between the trimmed V and J ends, which lost 0 bases and 7 bases, there was a span of 14 bases. Germline V lookup: CDR1 SGDLS, CDR2 YYNGEE. This CDR3 contains 15 residues. This CDR3 reads CASSVEPAGGNEQFF. As DNA, the CDR3 is TGTGCCAGCAGCGTAGAGCCGGCAGGAGGGAATGAGCAGTTCTTC.

V gene TRBV4-3 combines with J gene TRBJ2-7, with TRBD2 matching over 7 bases. The CDR3 loop spans 15 amino acids. Germline V gene sequence: CDR1 LGHNA, CDR2 YSLEER. V was clipped by 3 bases and J by 1 base; unmatched bases: 6. In nucleotides, the CDR3 is TGCGCCAGCAGCCAGGGCCCTAGCGGATCCTACGAGCAGTACTTC. It encodes CASSQGPSGSYEQYF.

The rearrangement joins TRBV6-5 to TRBJ2-7, with TRBD2 matching over 7 bases. Losses at the gene ends were 0 bases for V and 1 base for J; bases not matched to a gene: 6. Germline CDR1 MNHEY, CDR2 SVGAGI. This CDR3 is 16 amino acids long. CDR3 DNA: TGTGCCAGCAGTTACTCTAAAGCTAGCGGATCCTACGAGCAGTACTTC. It translates to CASSYSKASGSYEQYF.

The V gene is TRBV21-1, the J gene TRBJ1-5. TRBV21-1 is described as a pseudogene. The CDR3 runs 15 residues. This CDR3 is CASSKEAVYNQPQHF. CDR3 nucleotide sequence: TGTGCCAGCAGCAAAGAAGCGGTTTACAATCAGCCCCAGCATTTT.

The chain couples TRBV27 to TRBJ2-7; 10 nucleotides match TRBD1. V was clipped by 5 bases and J by 5 bases; unmatched bases: 9. The CDR3 contains 15 residues. The germline gives CDR1 MNHEY, CDR2 SMNVEV (reference sequence). This CDR3 is CASSPHGTGDHEQYV. The CDR3, as DNA: TGTGCCAGCAGTCCACACGGGACAGGGGACCACGAGCAGTACGTC.

The rearrangement joins TRBV2 to TRBJ2-2, with 8 bases identical to TRBD1. V shed 5 bases and J 1 base; nucleotides not matched to a gene: 6. Germline V gene lookup returns CDR1 SNHLY and CDR2 FYNNEI. The CDR3 is made up of 16 amino acids. The CDR3 sequence is CASSPKTGGNTGELFF. For the CDR3, the DNA is TGTGCCAGCAGTCCCAAAACAGGGGGGAACACCGGGGAGCTGTTTTTT. The full variable domain, rest sourced from reference TRBV2 and TRBJ2-2, is EPEVTQTPSHQVTQMGQEVILRCVPISNHLYFYWYRQILGQKVEFLVSFYNNEISEKSEIFDDQFSVERPDGSNFTLKIRSTKLEDSAMYFCASSPKTGGNTGELFFGEGSRLTVL.

This clone has only a few counts. The V gene is TRBV29-1, the J gene TRBJ1-1, with D unresolved. The CDR3 length is 11 residues. Germline V gives CDR1 SQVTM, CDR2 ANQGSEA. V was clipped by 7 bases and J by 8 bases, with 14 bases between them. The CDR3 spells CSGLERSEAFF. The CDR3 DNA reads as TGCAGCGGCCTGGAGCGGTCCGAAGCTTTCTTT.

This clone showed up just a few times. The rearrangement links TRBV5-1 to TRBJ2-2, with D uncertain. V was pared by 0 bases and J by 8 bases, with 14 bases between. Germline lookup yields CDR1 SGHRS and CDR2 YFSETQ. The CDR3 runs 15 residues. The CDR3 coding sequence is TGCGCCAGCAGCTTGGGCGGCAGTGAGTTGGGGGAGCTGTTTTTT. Protein: CASSLGGSELGELFF.

J is TRBJ1-1 and V is TRBV6-6; TRBD1 is a possible D gene (5 bases). Trimming left V 0 bases short and J 1 base short, with 12 bases between. Germline V gives CDR1 MNHNY, CDR2 SVGAGI (reference sequence). The CDR3 extends over 16 amino acids. The CDR3 region has the DNA TGTGCCAGCAGTTACTCCGACAGAAGCCCGAACACTGAAGCTTTCTTT. This encodes CASSYSDRSPNTEAFF.

This chain uses TRBV28 with TRBJ2-7; TRBD1 matches 7 bases. The CDR3 runs 12 residues. The germline CDR1 and CDR2 sequences are MDHEN and SYDVKM. The V and J ends lost 6 bases and 5 bases, in that order; junction bases with no gene match: 4. In nucleotides, the CDR3 is TGTGCCAGCAGCTCGACAGGGAACGAGCAGTACTTC. Protein product: CASSSTGNEQYF.

The genes are TRBV2 and TRBJ2-7; 8 nucleotides match TRBD1. Trimming took 5 bases from V and 4 from J; bases not matched to a gene: 7. Germline CDR1 is SNHLY and CDR2 is FYNNEI. The CDR3 consists of 14 residues. The CDR3 sequence: CASSPVGQGYEQYF. The CDR3 bases are TGTGCCAGCAGTCCGGTTGGACAGGGATACGAGCAGTACTTC. The whole variable domain, remainder taken from reference TRBV2 and TRBJ2-7, is EPEVTQTPSHQVTQMGQEVILRCVPISNHLYFYWYRQILGQKVEFLVSFYNNEISEKSEIFDDQFSVERPDGSNFTLKIRSTKLEDSAMYFCASSPVGQGYEQYFGPGTRLTVT.

The chain is built from TRBV28 and TRBJ1-5; perhaps TRBD1 as D (5 bases). This CDR3 contains 13 residues. Germline CDR1 and CDR2: MDHEN and SYDVKM. The V end was cut by 5 bases, the J end by 3 bases, with 8 bases between. DNA of the CDR3: TGTGCCAGCAGTCAGACAGACAATCAGCCCCAGCATTTT. Its translation: CASSQTDNQPQHF.